The T cell receptor (beta chain) described here comes from a study of blood T cell repertoires in COVID-19 (dated by TCRdb to 2020 to 2022). As for the study more broadly: The collaborator samples originated in the United States, Italy and Spain and spanned the acute and convalescent phases of COVID-19. A freely available public database, intended as a resource for researchers studying the immune response to SARS-CoV-2, is where the repertoires were released. The samples were drawn from two sources: the first 160 participants of the ongoing ImmuneRACE study, and 950 to 1,500 subjects contributed by 6 global collaborators. The prospective study material was composed of cDNA or gDNA derived from T cells, B-cell-depleted T cells, or PBMCs. The dataset comprised deeply sampled blood TCRbeta repertoires from subjects exposed to, actively infected with, or recovered from COVID-19. Sample metadata almost always included a de-identified subject ID, COVID-19 status, age in years and sex. Where HLA class I and class II types were available, the types were taken from metadata supplied by the sample provider, not from assay-based typing. What the study reported, not specific to this receptor: How much clinical and demographic metadata was included differed by source and by participant, and the metadata was provided uncurated.

V is trimmed back by 6 bases and J by 7 bases, and the junction contains 4 bases that no gene match accounts for. The germline V gene provides CDR1 MNHEY and CDR2 SVGAGI. Reading from cysteine to phenylalanine, the CDR3 counts 13 amino acids. The DNA shown is the 39-base CDR3, in frame from base 1. TCRbeta CDR3 regions were amplified from genomic DNA using the immunoSEQ Assay, a bias-controlled multiplex PCR. Per the original workflow: Nucleated cell counts per sample were estimated from amplification of reference gene primers within the assay. To quantify the absolute abundance of each unique TCRbeta CDR3 rearrangement, sequence reads were collapsed and filtered. For each sample, productive Simpson clonality was calculated by taking the square root of Simpson's diversity index across productive rearrangements. In TCRdb, the immuneACCESS table is reduced to in-frame sequences with V and J assigned. These tables do not hold every clone; where another copy was compared, an unresolved V gene accounts for under half, and the others remain unexplained. V and J calls plus clone size are reproduced from that table; the DNA served to infer D and trimming. This sample holds roughly 200,000 clones; approximately 92% were observed only once. Around 2.3% of the sample lies in the top ten.

In the prospective study, participants were roughly 18 to 95 years old, resided in about 25 geographic areas of the United States, and were enrolled through a virtual design. Cohort assignment in the prospective study relied on participant-reported clinical history from a screening survey and a study questionnaire. In the prospective study, mobile phlebotomists collected whole blood, serum and a nasopharyngeal or oropharyngeal swab from each participant. Additional blood draws and questionnaires over an approximately 2-month period could optionally be provided by prospective study participants. Prospective study blood samples were shipped either frozen or at room temperature before DNA extraction. This clone has only one observation. No antigen is known for it. Per-base qualities were not stored, and no clone one base away is much larger.

The receptor comes from a woman aged 40 to 49 with acute COVID-19. The chain couples TRBV6-5 to TRBJ2-2; TRBD1 lines up with 8 middle nucleotides. Sequencing was carried out using PBMCs or T cells enriched from blood (not recorded which). The bases read TGTGCCAGCAGACCCGGACAGGGCGGGGAGCTGTTTTTT. Its translation is CASRPGQGGELFF.